What follows are 9 T cell receptor beta chains derived from one specimen sequenced in a study of T cells expressing NK-cell markers. TCRdb reprocessed the 5' RACE reads and stores each CDR3 protein as one record, lacking DNA. This repertoire includes about 440,000 distinct CDR3 sequences. Sequencing was performed on blood T cells: a sorted CD56 or NKG2C T cell subset, CD4+ or CD8+ T cells, or bulk PBMC T cells (not recorded which). Receptors originate from a woman aged 18-70 years in good health.

The rearrangement links TRBV18 to TRBJ2-1; the TCRdb call, TRBD2, lacks DNA for checking. CDR1 is KGHSH, CDR2 LQKENI, per germline. This CDR3 has 15 amino acids. CDR3 sequence reads: CASSPGSGAYNEQFF. Full variable domain (missing parts from reference TRBV18 and TRBJ2-1): NAGVMQNPRHLVRRRGQEARLRCSPMKGHSHVYWYRQLPEEGLKFMVYLQKENIIDESGMPKERFSAEFPKEGPSILRIQQVVRGDSAAYFCASSPGSGAYNEQFFGPGTRLTVL.

This sequence joins TRBV28 and TRBJ2-1; TCRdb lists TRBD2, though no DNA is available to test this call. The CDR3 runs to 19 residues. CDR1 and CDR2 (germline): MDHEN, SYDVKM. CDR3 region: CASSSPGLAGGGSYNEQFF.

The chain uses TRBV5-1 and TRBJ1-6. The CDR3 has 18 amino acids. The germline gives CDR1 SGHRS, CDR2 YFSETQ. CDR3 residues: CASSTQPEGRSYNSPLHF.

The chain is built from TRBV4-3 and TRBJ1-1. Germline V gene sequence: CDR1 LGHNA, CDR2 YSLEER. The CDR3 is 15 residues long. CDR3 loop: CASSQDSGLRTEAFF.

V and J are TRBV4-3 and TRBJ2-1; without DNA, the TCRdb call of TRBD2 cannot be checked. Germline-derived CDR1 and CDR2 are LGHNA and YSLEER. This CDR3 region has 15 residues. CDR3 residues: CASRYSSGGAGEQFF.

V and J are TRBV7-2 and TRBJ2-1; absent DNA, TCRdb's TRBD2 call cannot be checked. This CDR3 has 14 amino acids. The germline V gene encodes CDR1 SGHTA and CDR2 FQGNSA. Here the CDR3 reads CASSLNVAGGEQFF.

The chain combines TRBV6-5 with TRBJ2-2; the D call from TCRdb, TRBD1, cannot be confirmed without DNA. Germline V CDR1 and CDR2: MNHEY, SVGAGI. The CDR3 is made up of 17 amino acids. The CDR3 here is CASSYSTGRGHTGELFF.

This chain links TRBV5-1 with TRBJ2-3; TCRdb's D call, TRBD2, is unchecked because there is no DNA. The CDR3 loop spans 12 amino acids. Germline assignment: CDR1 SGHRS and CDR2 YFSETQ. The CDR3 is CASSPEGLSMYF. Variable domain in full (rest from reference TRBV5-1 and TRBJ2-3): KAGVTQTPRYLIKTRGQQVTLSCSPISGHRSVSWYQQTPGQGLQFLFEYFSETQRNKGNFPGRFSGRQFSNSRSEMNVSTLELGDSALYLCASSPEGLSMYFGPGTRLTVL.

The chain is built from TRBV11-2 and TRBJ2-1; without DNA, the TCRdb call of TRBD2 cannot be checked. This CDR3 comprises 16 residues. Germline loops: CDR1 SGHAT, CDR2 FQNNGV. CDR3 sequence reads: CVSSLKVAGSYNEQFF.